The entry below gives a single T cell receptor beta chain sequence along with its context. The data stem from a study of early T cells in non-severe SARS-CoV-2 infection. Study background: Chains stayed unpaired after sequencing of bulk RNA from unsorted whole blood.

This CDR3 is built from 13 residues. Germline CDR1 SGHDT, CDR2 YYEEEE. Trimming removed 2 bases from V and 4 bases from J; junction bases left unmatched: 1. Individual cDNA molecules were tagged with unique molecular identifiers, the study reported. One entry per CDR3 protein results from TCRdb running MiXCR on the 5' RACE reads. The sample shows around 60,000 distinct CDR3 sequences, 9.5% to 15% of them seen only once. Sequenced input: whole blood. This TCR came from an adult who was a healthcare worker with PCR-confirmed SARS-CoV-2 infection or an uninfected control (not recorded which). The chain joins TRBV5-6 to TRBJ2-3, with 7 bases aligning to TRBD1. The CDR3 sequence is CASSLTGADTQYF. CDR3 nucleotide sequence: TGTGCCAGCAGCTTAACAGGGGCAGATACGCAGTATTTT.